This T cell receptor beta chain originates from a study of Ad26.COV2.S vaccination and SARS-CoV-2 variants. At the level of the study: Ad26.COV2.S given intramuscularly, once or twice 56 days apart. Study observations and caveats: Breadth and depth estimates from TCRs may understate total T cell responses.

The treatment here: about 20 received Ad26.COV2.S at low or high dose, single or two shots; about five received placebo; per-sample allocation not given. Samples came from day 63 after the first vaccine or placebo injection. Worth noting for this clone: Its target is not known.

TCRdb keeps only in-frame clones here, not all; method: immunoSEQ multiplex PCR. The repertoire includes about 410,000 clones, 92% of them detected once, and over 1.5% sits in the top ten. The CDR3 has 17 residues. Germline V gene data show CDR1 as SGHTS and CDR2 as YDEGEE. Trimming removed 7 bases at V and 1 base at J, with 20 bases between. The TCR sequence derives from a person between 18 and 60 years old who received the Ad26.COV2.S COVID-19 vaccine or a placebo. Sequencing used peripheral blood, obtained in a trial of Ad26.COV2.S vaccine versus placebo. V and J are TRBV5-8 and TRBJ2-2; unclear D gene. In DNA form, the CDR3 reads TGTGCCAGCCGCCGGTGGGTCCGCGCCGGGAACACCGGGGAGCTGTTTTTT. Protein product: CASRRWVRAGNTGELFF. Variable domain in full (rest from reference TRBV5-8 and TRBJ2-2): EAGVTQSPTHLIKTRGQQATLRCSPISGHTSVYWYQQALGLGLQFLLWYDEGEERNRGNFPPRFSGRQFPNYSSELNVNALELEDSALYLCASRRWVRAGNTGELFFGEGSRLTVL.